These 17 T cell receptor beta chains were all obtained from the same sample, sequenced in a study of cytomegalovirus exposure and HLA in healthy donors. PCR employed 60 Vbeta and 13 Jbeta primers. Sequencing used immunoSEQ multiplex PCR; TCRdb keeps in-frame clones, though not all of them. The sample table includes approximately 80,000 clones. Sequenced material: PBMCs. The source is a man between 18 and 35 years old in good health and CMV-seropositive.

V and J are TRBV5-1 and TRBJ2-2, with 12 nucleotides matching TRBD2. The trim removed 4 bases at V and 6 bases at J, leaving 7 bases unmatched. This CDR3 is 16 amino acids long. Germline assignment: CDR1 SGHRS and CDR2 YFSETQ. The CDR3 reads CASSLTSGGSPGELFF. CDR3 bases: TGCGCCAGCAGCCTAACTAGCGGGGGGTCCCCCGGGGAGCTGTTTTTT. Combining the CDR3 with reference TRBV5-1 and TRBJ2-2 gives the whole variable domain KAGVTQTPRYLIKTRGQQVTLSCSPISGHRSVSWYQQTPGQGLQFLFEYFSETQRNKGNFPGRFSGRQFSNSRSEMNVSTLELGDSALYLCASSLTSGGSPGELFFGEGSRLTVL.

The rearrangement joins TRBV5-8 to TRBJ2-7; 10 positions match TRBD2. This CDR3 spans 14 amino acids. Trimming at V came to 3 bases and at J to 3 bases, leaving 3 bases not matched to a gene. Germline values: CDR1 SGHTS, CDR2 YDEGEE. The CDR3 region has the DNA TGTGCCAGCAGCTCGGGACTAGCGATCTACGAGCAGTACTTC. This codes for CASSSGLAIYEQYF.

The chain employs TRBV6-1 and TRBJ2-7; D is possibly TRBD2 (6 bases). Trimming stripped 6 bases from V and 5 bases from J, with 14 bases between. This CDR3 comprises 13 residues. Germline V CDR1 and CDR2: MNHNS, SASEGT. The CDR3 is CASSTWGEDEQYF. For the CDR3, the DNA is TGTGCCAGCAGCACTTGGGGGGAGGACGAGCAGTACTTC.

The chain uses TRBV30 and TRBJ1-2; D gene unclear. From germline, CDR1 is GTSNPN and CDR2 SVGIG (reference sequence). This CDR3 has 15 amino acids. V was clipped by 2 bases and J by 4 bases, with 17 bases between them. This CDR3 reads CAWSLQRATPYGYTF. CDR3 DNA: TGTGCCTGGAGTCTGCAGCGGGCAACCCCCTATGGCTACACCTTC.

The V and J genes are TRBV28 and TRBJ1-2; 8 nucleotides line up with TRBD1. Looked up from germline, CDR1 is MDHEN and CDR2 is SYDVKM. CDR3 length: 13 residues. V dropped 5 bases and J dropped 6; count of bases not matched to a gene: 5. In nucleotides, the CDR3 is TGTGCCAGCAGTCCGGACAGGGCAAATGGCTACACCTTC. This gives the protein CASSPDRANGYTF.

V usage is TRBV28 and J usage is TRBJ2-1, with 11 bases fitting TRBD2. The J segment lost 6 bases and the V segment lost 5 bases, leaving 6 bases of the junction unmatched. Germline CDR1 MDHEN, CDR2 SYDVKM. This CDR3 contains 15 residues. CDR3 amino acids: CASSIIAGGPNEQFF. For the CDR3, the DNA is TGTGCCAGCAGTATCATAGCGGGAGGGCCCAATGAGCAGTTCTTC.

The chain has TRBV6-1 and TRBJ2-3; TRBD2 matches 8 bases. Per the germline V gene, CDR1 is MNHNS and CDR2 is SASEGT. J gave up 6 bases and V 2 bases, and 4 bases lay outside the gene matches. The CDR3 contains 14 residues. CDR3 protein: CASSEYGGADTQYF. The CDR3 DNA sequence: TGTGCCAGCAGTGAATACGGGGGGGCCGATACGCAGTATTTT.

The chain recombines TRBV15 with TRBJ2-1; no reliable D call. Germline loops: CDR1 LNHNV, CDR2 YYDKDF (reference sequence). V gave up 0 bases and J gave up 1 base, with 16 bases separating them. The CDR3 is 18 residues long. The CDR3 nucleotides read TGTGCCACCAGCAGAGATCGGGTGAGCGCGTTATCCTACAATGAGCAGTTCTTC. Translation: CATSRDRVSALSYNEQFF.

The V call is TRBV9, the J call TRBJ2-3; D call uncertain. V was pared by 0 bases and J by 6 bases, with 14 bases between. CDR3 size: 15 residues. The germline CDR1 and CDR2 sequences are SGDLS and YYNGEE. CDR3 nucleotides: TGTGCCAGCAGCGTAGATGCCGGTCCGGTGGATACGCAGTATTTT. Protein sequence: CASSVDAGPVDTQYF.

CDR3 in amino acids: CAISDSDSNTEAFF. The CDR3 region has the DNA TGTGCCATCAGTGACTCAGACTCGAACACTGAAGCTTTCTTT. This chain joins TRBV10-3 and TRBJ1-1; D uncertain. CDR3 length: 14 residues. Germline V gives CDR1 ENHRY, CDR2 SYGVKD. Trimming removed 3 bases from V and 1 base from J, with 9 bases in between.

The CDR3 nucleotides read TGTGCCAGCAGCTTAGGGGGCGTAAATGAGCAGTTCTTC. Protein product: CASSLGGVNEQFF. V usage is TRBV11-2 and J usage is TRBJ2-1, with D possibly TRBD1 on 5 matching bases. The germline gives CDR1 SGHAT, CDR2 FQNNGV. This CDR3 spans 13 amino acids. V was pared by 1 base and J by 7 bases, with 8 bases between.

The rearrangement links TRBV7-3 to TRBJ2-1; no clear D gene. CDR3 length: 13 amino acids. CDR1 is SGHTA, CDR2 FQGTGA, per germline. V was cut by 4 bases and J by 6 bases, with 10 bases left in between. The DNA of the CDR3 is TGTGCCAGCAGCTCCCCCGGGTCCAATGAGCAGTTCTTC. It codes for CASSSPGSNEQFF.

The chain recombines TRBV11-1 with TRBJ2-5, with 8 bases lining up with TRBD2. The germline V gene has CDR1 SGHAT and CDR2 FQDESV (reference sequence). This CDR3 region has 15 residues. The V gene end was trimmed by 5 bases and the J gene end by 5 bases; junction bases not matched to a gene: 10. CDR3 in DNA: TGTGCCAGCAGCCTCCCCGCTAGCGGGTGGGAGACCCAGTACTTC. It is translated as CASSLPASGWETQYF.

This sequence joins TRBV19 and TRBJ2-1; D remains ambiguous. The V end lost 6 bases, the J end lost 0 bases, and 12 bases lay between the germline ends. The CDR3 covers 15 residues. CDR1 is LNHDA and CDR2 is SQIVND in the germline V gene (reference sequence). CDR3 protein: CASSPETYSYNEQFF. The DNA of the CDR3 is TGTGCCAGTAGCCCGGAGACCTACTCCTACAATGAGCAGTTCTTC. The variable domain in full, completed from reference TRBV19 and TRBJ2-1, reads DGGITQSPKYLFRKEGQNVTLSCEQNLNHDAMYWYRQDPGQGLRLIYYSQIVNDFQKGDIAEGYSVSREKKESFPLTVTSAQKNPTAFYLCASSPETYSYNEQFFGPGTRLTVL.

V and J are TRBV5-6 and TRBJ2-3, with 8 bases aligning to TRBD1. The CDR3 spans 14 residues. Germline loops: CDR1 SGHDT, CDR2 YYEEEE. With 2 bases clipped from V and 4 bases from J, the junction kept 3 bases outside the gene matches. The CDR3 protein is CASSFGQGPDTQYF. CDR3 sequence (DNA): TGTGCCAGCAGCTTCGGACAGGGTCCAGATACGCAGTATTTT. The whole variable domain, filled in from reference TRBV5-6 and TRBJ2-3, reads DAGVTQSPTHLIKTRGQQVTLRCSPKSGHDTVSWYQQALGQGPQFIFQYYEEEERQRGNFPDRFSGHQFPNYSSELNVNALLLGDSALYLCASSFGQGPDTQYFGPGTRLTVL.

The chain carries TRBV5-1 and TRBJ1-1, with TRBD1 matching 10 bases. From germline, CDR1 is SGHRS and CDR2 YFSETQ. This CDR3 comprises 16 residues. The trim removed 4 bases at V and 11 bases at J, leaving 17 bases unmatched. CDR3 amino acids: CASSAERATGGRAAFF. The CDR3 DNA sequence: TGCGCCAGCAGCGCCGAAAGGGCGACAGGGGGCCGCGCGGCTTTCTTT.

The gene calls are TRBV30 and TRBJ1-2; D gene unclear. Trimming removed 0 bases from V and 7 bases from J, with 12 bases in between. Germline V gene lookup returns CDR1 GTSNPN and CDR2 SVGIG (reference sequence). The CDR3 covers 13 residues. CDR3 nucleotides: TGTGCCTGGAGTGTTTCGGGAGAGGGTGGCTACACCTTC. Residues: CAWSVSGEGGYTF.